These T cell receptor beta chains were read from a single sample in a study of blood T cell repertoires in COVID-19. The data were produced by immunoSEQ multiplex PCR, yet TCRdb's version contains in-frame clones alone and is incomplete. The profile shows more than 75,000 clones, roughly 82% of them singletons. What was sequenced was peripheral blood. Receptors were obtained from a man aged 60-69 years with acute or convalescent COVID-19. CDR3s include the opening cysteine and the closing phenylalanine or tryptophan. Each record gives: V gene, J gene, clone size, D gene, CDR3 protein, CDR3 DNA. A D gene is named only where the DNA matches it firmly. Size tells how often a clone was seen (once, few, many) or the class of an expanded clone, and some rows leave it out.

V gene: TRBV15
J gene: TRBJ2-2
clone size: .
D gene: TRBD1
CDR3 protein: CATSKEDRGRRANTGELFF
CDR3 DNA: TGTGCCACCAGCAAAGAGGACAGGGGGCGAAGGGCGAACACCGGGGAGCTGTTTTTT

V gene: TRBV2
J gene: TRBJ2-5
clone size: .
D gene: TRBD1
CDR3 protein: CASSVGTGIQETQYF
CDR3 DNA: TGTGCCAGCAGCGTCGGGACAGGCATACAAGAGACCCAGTACTTC

V gene: TRBV25-1
J gene: TRBJ1-4
clone size: once
D gene: TRBD1
CDR3 protein: CASSPDRVDGTNEKLFF
CDR3 DNA: TGTGCCAGCAGTCCAGACAGGGTTGATGGTACTAATGAAAAACTGTTTTTT

V gene: TRBV3-1/TRBV3-2
J gene: TRBJ1-4
clone size: .
D gene: TRBD1
CDR3 protein: CASSQSGTGGREKLFF
CDR3 DNA: TGTGCCAGCAGCCAGTCCGGGACAGGGGGTCGGGAAAAACTGTTTTTT

V gene: TRBV6-2/TRBV6-3
J gene: TRBJ2-7
clone size: .
D gene: .
CDR3 protein: CASSYGAGYEQYF
CDR3 DNA: TGTGCCAGCAGTTACGGGGCGGGGTACGAGCAGTACTTC

V gene: TRBV7-9
J gene: TRBJ1-2
clone size: .
D gene: .
CDR3 protein: CASSQAAAETNYGYTF
CDR3 DNA: TGTGCCAGCAGCCAAGCGGCGGCGGAGACGAACTATGGCTACACCTTC

V gene: TRBV6-5
J gene: TRBJ2-1
clone size: .
D gene: .
CDR3 protein: CASSLNRGGLSEQFF
CDR3 DNA: TGTGCCAGCAGTCTTAACAGGGGGGGGTTGAGTGAGCAGTTCTTC

V gene: TRBV5-6
J gene: TRBJ1-2
clone size: .
D gene: .
CDR3 protein: CASSPTTDSHGYTF
CDR3 DNA: TGTGCCAGCAGCCCTACTACGGATAGCCATGGCTACACCTTC

V gene: TRBV7-9
J gene: TRBJ2-5
clone size: .
D gene: .
CDR3 protein: CASSLPWSTQETQYF
CDR3 DNA: TGTGCCAGCAGCCTCCCGTGGAGTACTCAAGAGACCCAGTACTTC

V gene: TRBV30
J gene: TRBJ2-7
clone size: .
D gene: TRBD1
CDR3 protein: CAWSKGGTGYYEQYF
CDR3 DNA: TGTGCCTGGAGTAAAGGTGGGACAGGGTACTACGAGCAGTACTTC

V gene: TRBV4-1
J gene: TRBJ1-2
clone size: .
D gene: .
CDR3 protein: CASSRGRGGSYGYTF
CDR3 DNA: TGCGCCAGCAGCCGTGGCAGGGGCGGTAGCTATGGCTACACCTTC

V gene: TRBV19
J gene: TRBJ1-1
clone size: .
D gene: .
CDR3 protein: CASREVPRRAFF
CDR3 DNA: TGTGCCAGTCGGGAGGTCCCCAGACGAGCTTTCTTT

V gene: TRBV9
J gene: TRBJ1-3
clone size: .
D gene: .
CDR3 protein: CASSVLGSGGNTIYF
CDR3 DNA: TGTGCCAGCAGCGTACTCGGGAGTGGTGGAAACACCATATATTTT

V gene: TRBV7-2
J gene: TRBJ1-5
clone size: .
D gene: .
CDR3 protein: CASSLVGPSVSEPQHF
CDR3 DNA: TGTGCCAGCAGCTTAGTTGGGCCGTCGGTCTCAGAGCCCCAGCATTTT

V gene: TRBV28
J gene: TRBJ1-5
clone size: .
D gene: TRBD1
CDR3 protein: CASSSPDRGNQPQHF
CDR3 DNA: TGTGCCAGCAGTTCCCCCGACAGGGGGAATCAGCCCCAGCATTTT

V gene: TRBV5-6
J gene: TRBJ2-1
clone size: .
D gene: TRBD1
CDR3 protein: CASSLLGRSRTGFRDEQFF
CDR3 DNA: TGTGCCAGCAGCTTGTTGGGGCGGTCTCGGACAGGGTTTAGGGATGAGCAGTTCTTC

V gene: TRBV28
J gene: TRBJ1-6
clone size: .
D gene: .
CDR3 protein: CASSFAGAGNSPLHF
CDR3 DNA: TGTGCCAGCAGCTTTGCAGGGGCAGGGAATTCACCCCTCCACTTT

V gene: TRBV5-1
J gene: TRBJ2-5
clone size: .
D gene: .
CDR3 protein: CASSLRARMGAQETQYF
CDR3 DNA: TGCGCCAGCAGCTTGAGGGCACGGATGGGGGCCCAAGAGACCCAGTACTTC

V gene: TRBV6-5
J gene: TRBJ1-1
clone size: .
D gene: .
CDR3 protein: CASRLTGPSEAFF
CDR3 DNA: TGTGCCAGCAGATTAACAGGGCCGTCTGAAGCTTTCTTT

V gene: TRBV14
J gene: TRBJ2-2
clone size: once
D gene: TRBD2
CDR3 protein: CASSQGLAASWRGELFF
CDR3 DNA: TGTGCCAGCAGCCAGGGACTAGCGGCGAGTTGGCGCGGGGAGCTGTTTTTT

V gene: TRBV21-1
J gene: TRBJ1-1
clone size: .
D gene: .
CDR3 protein: CASSKAVTGGGGNTEAFF
CDR3 DNA: TGTGCCAGCAGCAAAGCGGTTACAGGGGGTGGTGGGAACACTGAAGCTTTCTTT

V gene: TRBV6-1
J gene: TRBJ2-1
clone size: .
D gene: .
CDR3 protein: CASSEGVRSSYNEQFF
CDR3 DNA: TGTGCCAGCAGTGAAGGAGTAAGGAGCTCCTACAATGAGCAGTTCTTC

V gene: TRBV5-6
J gene: TRBJ1-5
clone size: .
D gene: .
CDR3 protein: CASSLRGFQPQHF
CDR3 DNA: TGTGCCAGCAGCTTGCGCGGGTTTCAGCCCCAGCATTTT

V gene: TRBV19
J gene: TRBJ2-3
clone size: .
D gene: .
CDR3 protein: CASSIGGFTDTQYF
CDR3 DNA: TGTGCCAGTAGTATAGGCGGGTTCACAGATACGCAGTATTTT

V gene: TRBV29-1
J gene: TRBJ1-5
clone size: .
D gene: .
CDR3 protein: CSVPTPSGNNQPQHF
CDR3 DNA: TGCAGCGTTCCTACCCCCTCAGGGAACAATCAGCCCCAGCATTTT

V gene: TRBV29-1
J gene: TRBJ1-1
clone size: .
D gene: .
CDR3 protein: CSVEDRSRATEAFF
CDR3 DNA: TGCAGCGTTGAAGATCGGTCGCGGGCCACTGAAGCTTTCTTT

V gene: TRBV12-5
J gene: TRBJ2-3
clone size: once
D gene: TRBD1
CDR3 protein: CASGPSGTGADTQYF
CDR3 DNA: TGTGCTAGTGGACCCTCCGGGACAGGGGCAGATACGCAGTATTTT

V gene: TRBV28
J gene: TRBJ1-5
clone size: once
D gene: .
CDR3 protein: CASSLSTGLGSINQPQHF
CDR3 DNA: TGTGCCAGCAGTTTATCTACAGGGTTAGGGTCTATTAATCAGCCCCAGCATTTT

V gene: TRBV7-9
J gene: TRBJ1-6
clone size: .
D gene: TRBD1
CDR3 protein: CASSSPRGQVSPLHF
CDR3 DNA: TGTGCCAGCAGCTCGCCCCGGGGACAGGTATCACCCCTCCACTTT

V gene: TRBV13
J gene: TRBJ2-5
clone size: .
D gene: TRBD2
CDR3 protein: CASSTLAGYRETQYF
CDR3 DNA: TGTGCCAGCAGCACCTTAGCGGGGTACCGAGAGACCCAGTACTTC

V gene: TRBV5-5
J gene: TRBJ1-3
clone size: .
D gene: TRBD1
CDR3 protein: CASEPETGVFGNTIYF
CDR3 DNA: TGTGCCAGCGAGCCGGAGACAGGGGTATTCGGAAACACCATATATTTT

V gene: TRBV2
J gene: TRBJ2-2
clone size: .
D gene: .
CDR3 protein: CASSLVETGELFF
CDR3 DNA: TGTGCCAGCAGTCTAGTTGAGACCGGGGAGCTGTTTTTT

V gene: TRBV2
J gene: TRBJ1-4
clone size: .
D gene: .
CDR3 protein: CASKRTGINEKLFF
CDR3 DNA: TGTGCCAGCAAAAGAACAGGGATAAACGAAAAACTGTTTTTT

V gene: TRBV5-1
J gene: TRBJ2-5
clone size: .
D gene: .
CDR3 protein: CASSSAAMTGQETQYF
CDR3 DNA: TGCGCCAGCAGCTCAGCGGCGATGACAGGTCAAGAGACCCAGTACTTC

V gene: TRBV9
J gene: TRBJ2-1
clone size: .
D gene: TRBD2
CDR3 protein: CASSVAWASGGQDEQFF
CDR3 DNA: TGTGCCAGCAGCGTAGCTTGGGCTAGCGGGGGGCAGGATGAGCAGTTCTTC